Presented here are 15 T cell receptor beta chains from one specimen sequenced in a study of lymphopenia after photon versus proton radiotherapy. Sequencing was performed with immunoSEQ multiplex PCR; in TCRdb, only in-frame clones are kept and a portion is missing. The data contain roughly 26,000 clones, 84% of them singletons. The specimen was peripheral blood, collected from a patient treated with photon-based radiotherapy. All receptors come from a man aged 35 to 55 with gastric cancer.

The CDR3 nucleotides are TGTGCCTGGAGTCCACAGGGAAACACCATATATTTT. Encoded protein: CAWSPQGNTIYF. This chain connects TRBV30 to TRBJ1-3; D gene ambiguous. CDR1 and CDR2 (germline): GTSNPN, SVGIG (reference sequence). The ends were cut back, 2 bases at V and 4 bases at J, with 6 bases in the middle. The CDR3 totals 12 residues.

The V and J genes are TRBV15 and TRBJ1-1; D is uncertain. The V and J ends lost 0 bases and 5 bases respectively, with 7 bases between them. The CDR3 has 13 residues. CDR1 is LNHNV and CDR2 is YYDKDF in the germline V gene (reference sequence). The CDR3 sequence: CATSRDRHTEAFF. DNA of the CDR3: TGTGCCACCAGCAGAGATCGGCATACTGAAGCTTTCTTT.

This chain uses TRBV7-2 with TRBJ2-1, with D perhaps TRBD2 (6 bases). Trimming stripped 5 bases from V and 1 base from J, with 15 bases between. Germline assignment: CDR1 SGHTA and CDR2 FQGNSA. There are 16 residues in the CDR3. The CDR3 DNA is TGTGCCAGCAGCAAAGGCCGGGACTTGTCCTACAATGAGCAGTTCTTC. As protein: CASSKGRDLSYNEQFF.

The chain links TRBV23-1 to TRBJ2-5; TRBD1 is a possible D gene (5 bases). The J call is uncertain, as TRBJ2-7 better fits the DNA end. TRBV23-1 is known as an ORF, though its function is uncertain. This CDR3 spans 14 amino acids. The CDR3 DNA reads TGCGCCAGCAGTCATCGAAGAAGGGGCTACGAGCAGTACTTC. Amino acid sequence: CASSHRRRGYEQYF.

The chain links TRBV7-2 to TRBJ1-4, with no clear D. V lost 7 bases and J 0 bases, leaving 18 bases between the germline ends. This CDR3 is built from 17 residues. Germline CDR1 and CDR2: SGHTA and FQGNSA. The CDR3 sequence is CASTPSPANATNEKLFF. The CDR3 nucleotides read TGTGCCAGCACCCCGTCCCCGGCGAATGCAACTAATGAAAAACTGTTTTTT.

This rearrangement joins TRBV7-2 to TRBJ1-2; D is unresolved. The CDR3 is 16 amino acids. Trimming pared 6 bases from V and 0 bases from J, leaving 17 bases between. Germline values: CDR1 SGHTA, CDR2 FQGNSA. CDR3 DNA: TGTGCCAGCAGGCAGGACCGCTTCCGCCCTAACTATGGCTACACCTTC. It encodes CASRQDRFRPNYGYTF. Full variable domain (rest looked up from reference TRBV7-2 and TRBJ1-2): GAGVSQSPSNKVTEKGKDVELRCDPISGHTALYWYRQSLGQGLEFLIYFQGNSAPDKSGLPSDRFSAERTGGSVSTLTIQRTQQEDSAVYLCASRQDRFRPNYGYTFGSGTRLTVV.

The CDR3 here is CASSVAGNYEQYF. The CDR3 DNA reads TGTGCCAGCAGTGTAGCGGGGAACTACGAGCAGTACTTC. The V gene is TRBV6-5, the J gene TRBJ2-7; 8 bases are a match to TRBD2. V lost 5 bases and J lost 3; bases outside the gene matches: 3. Germline V gene data show CDR1 as MNHEY and CDR2 as SVGAGI. This CDR3 has 13 amino acids.

This chain connects TRBV30 to TRBJ1-5, with 7 bases fitting TRBD1. The CDR3 is made up of 13 amino acids. The germline gives CDR1 GTSNPN, CDR2 SVGIG (reference sequence). V trimming: 1 base; J trimming: 7 bases; junction bases outside the gene matches: 4. CDR3: CAWSEGAGQPQHF. The DNA of the CDR3 is TGTGCCTGGAGTGAGGGGGCCGGACAGCCCCAGCATTTT. The full variable domain, with the rest looked up from reference TRBV30 and TRBJ1-5, is SQTIHQWPATLVQPVGSPLSLECTVEGTSNPNLYWYRQAAGRGLQLLFYSVGIGQISSEVPQNLSASRPQDRQFILSSKKLLLSDSGFYLCAWSEGAGQPQHFGDGTRLSIL.

The V gene is TRBV25-1, the J gene TRBJ1-1; D gene uncertain. Trimming cost V 6 bases and J 2 bases, with 7 bases left between them. The germline gives CDR1 MGHDK, CDR2 SYGVNS. The CDR3 extends over 12 amino acids. The CDR3 sequence is CASSLKNTEAFF. In nucleotides, the CDR3 is TGTGCCAGCAGCCTTAAAAACACTGAAGCTTTCTTT.

The J gene is TRBJ1-1, the V gene TRBV5-1; a possible D gene is TRBD1 (6 bases). V was shortened by 0 bases and J by 11 bases, with 17 bases between the two germline ends. This CDR3 comprises 14 residues. Looked up from germline, CDR1 is SGHRS and CDR2 is YFSETQ. This CDR3 is CASSLEQGLSGAFF. CDR3 bases: TGCGCCAGCAGCTTGGAACAGGGACTCTCTGGGGCTTTCTTT.

J is TRBJ1-1 and V is TRBV2; the D gene is possibly TRBD1 (5 bases). Trimming took off 1 base at V and 1 base at J, with 10 bases between the two ends. CDR3 size: 15 residues. Germline V gene data show CDR1 as SNHLY and CDR2 as FYNNEI. CDR3 sequence: CASSEEGLGNTEAFF. Here the CDR3 DNA reads TGTGCCAGCAGTGAAGAGGGACTGGGGAACACTGAAGCTTTCTTT.

The chain couples TRBV6-5 to TRBJ1-2; TRBD1 aligns across 7 bases. J lost 4 bases, V lost 7 bases, and 12 bases had no gene match. In germline, CDR1 is MNHEY, CDR2 SVGAGI. The CDR3 contains 15 residues. The CDR3, as DNA: TGTGCCAGCATCGGGATAGGAAGGGACAGCTATGGCTACACCTTC. Translating gives CASIGIGRDSYGYTF.

This rearrangement joins TRBV7-8 to TRBJ2-3, with a weak D call TRBD1 (5 bases). This CDR3 region has 14 residues. The germline gives CDR1 SGHVS, CDR2 FQNEAQ. The germline V and J ends were trimmed by 3 bases and 4 bases, with 11 bases remaining between them. In nucleotides, the CDR3 is TGTGCCAGCAGCTTCGCGCAGGGCCCAGATACGCAGTATTTT. It is translated as CASSFAQGPDTQYF.

The chain has TRBV9 and TRBJ2-2; D may match TRBD1 or TRBD2 (5 bases each). Between the trimmed V and J ends, which lost 0 bases and 7 bases, there was a span of 13 bases. This CDR3 contains 15 residues. The V gene's germline CDR1 is SGDLS and CDR2 YYNGEE. The CDR3 is CASSVGGITVGELFF. CDR3 in DNA: TGTGCCAGCAGCGTAGGGGGGATTACCGTCGGGGAGCTGTTTTTT.

The chain recombines TRBV11-2 with TRBJ1-2; 9 bases align to TRBD1. The germline V gene has CDR1 SGHAT and CDR2 FQNNGV. V lost 5 bases, J lost 2 bases, and 6 bases stayed unmatched. This CDR3 contains 15 residues. The CDR3 loop is CASSPGQGSNYGYTF. The CDR3 DNA is TGTGCCAGCAGCCCGGGACAGGGATCCAACTATGGCTACACCTTC.